Presented here are 9 T cell receptor beta chains from one specimen sequenced in a study of T cell responses to AZD1222 COVID-19 vaccine (dated by TCRdb to the early 2020s). The intended sense of this specimen's time point label: baseline before first vaccination. Libraries were built with the immunoSEQ multiplex PCR assay. Not all clones reach the TCRdb copy of this immuneACCESS table, which keeps in-frame sequences only. Checked studies attribute under half of the gap to unresolved V genes and leave the rest unexplained. The sample table holds approximately 90,000 clones, of which approximately 89% were seen once. The ten largest clonotypes hold around 2.2% of the sample. Sequencing was performed on peripheral blood, taken on day 0 of AZD1222 vaccination. Receptors originate from an adult in good health.

This chain links TRBV9 with TRBJ2-6, with D unclear. V was clipped by 1 base and J by 2 bases, with 4 bases between them. CDR1 SGDLS and CDR2 YYNGEE come from the germline V gene. The CDR3 has 14 residues. CDR3 DNA sequence: TGTGCCAGCAGCGTAAGTGCTGGGGCCAACGTCCTGACTTTC. Translating gives CASSVSAGANVLTF.

The CDR3 coding sequence is TGTGCCAGCTCACTTAACAGTGACAATGAGCAGTTCTTC. It codes for CASSLNSDNEQFF. The chain uses TRBV18 and TRBJ2-1, with D unresolved. There are 13 residues in the CDR3. V lost 4 bases to trimming and J lost 5 bases, with 9 bases between them. The V gene's germline CDR1 is KGHSH and CDR2 LQKENI.

The chain is built from TRBV28 and TRBJ2-7, with 9 nucleotides matching TRBD1. V shed 4 bases and J 2 bases; nucleotides not matched to a gene: 9. This CDR3 has 16 residues. Germline CDR1 reads MDHEN; CDR2 reads SYDVKM. The CDR3 spells CASSSTGTGIPYEQYF. The DNA of the CDR3 is TGTGCCAGCAGTTCTACCGGGACAGGGATCCCCTACGAGCAGTACTTC.

This clone was picked up one time. The chain is built from TRBV27 and TRBJ1-1; tentatively, D is TRBD1 (5 bases). CDR1 is MNHEY, CDR2 SMNVEV, per germline (reference sequence). The CDR3 contains 14 residues. Trimming pared 6 bases from V and 0 bases from J, leaving 11 bases between. This CDR3 reads CASRSPTVNTEAFF. The CDR3 coding sequence is TGTGCCAGCAGATCTCCGACAGTGAACACTGAAGCTTTCTTT.

The V and J genes are TRBV3-1 (or the pseudogene TRBV3-2) and TRBJ2-3; the match to TRBD1 covers 9 bases. The V gene's germline CDR1 is LGHDT and CDR2 YNNKEL (reference sequence). Losses at the gene ends were 3 bases for V and 4 bases for J; bases not matched to a gene: 5. The CDR3 has 15 amino acids. The CDR3 bases are TGTGCCAGCAGCCAGCCGGGACAGGGATCAGATACGCAGTATTTT. Amino acid sequence: CASSQPGQGSDTQYF.

The chain combines TRBV19 with TRBJ1-5; D is ambiguous. The V end was cut by 7 bases, the J end by 3 bases, with 13 bases between. There are 14 residues in the CDR3. Per germline, CDR1 LNHDA and CDR2 SQIVND (reference sequence). The CDR3 nucleotides read TGTGCCAGTACCGGGCCGGCGGTCAATCAGCCCCAGCATTTT. Its protein product is CASTGPAVNQPQHF.

The chain couples TRBV30 to TRBJ1-5; D remains ambiguous. This CDR3 spans 12 amino acids. The germline V gene has CDR1 GTSNPN and CDR2 SVGIG (reference sequence). V dropped 2 bases and J dropped 9 bases, with 11 bases sitting between them. The CDR3 bases are TGTGCCTGGAGTCCCGGGCTTGGGCCCCAGCATTTT. Translating it yields CAWSPGLGPQHF. Supplemented by reference TRBV30 and TRBJ1-5, the full variable domain reads SQTIHQWPATLVQPVGSPLSLECTVEGTSNPNLYWYRQAAGRGLQLLFYSVGIGQISSEVPQNLSASRPQDRQFILSSKKLLLSDSGFYLCAWSPGLGPQHFGDGTRLSIL.

J is TRBJ1-4 and V is TRBV7-2; 7 bases fit TRBD1. Trimming removed 5 bases from V and 4 bases from J; junction bases left unmatched: 7. The germline gives CDR1 SGHTA, CDR2 FQGNSA. This CDR3 is built from 15 residues. CDR3 coding DNA: TGTGCCAGCAGCACCCGGACAGGCCTTAATGAAAAACTGTTTTTT. Amino acid sequence: CASSTRTGLNEKLFF.

The chain uses TRBV12-3 or TRBV12-4 and TRBJ2-7; possible D gene TRBD1, 5 bases. V gave up 5 bases and J gave up 2 bases, with 7 bases separating them. There are 12 residues in the CDR3. CDR3 amino acids: CASSGATYEQYF. For the CDR3, the DNA is TGTGCCAGCAGTGGGGCTACCTACGAGCAGTACTTC.